This record concerns one T cell receptor beta chain sequence. This clone has only a few counts. It has no known antigen specificity. No clone much larger than this one lies a single base away; base qualities are absent. This sample was taken from a study of control samples from healthy donors and cancer patients (dated by TCRdb to 2019 to 2021). Libraries came from the immunoSEQ multiplex PCR assay. TCRdb took this table from immuneACCESS and kept in-frame rearrangements with V and J called. Such tables lack part of the clones; where checked against another copy, unresolved V genes explain under half of the gap, and the rest is unexplained. Across this sample there are 75,000 to 100,000 clones, with about 88% seen only once. Together, the top ten hold 1.3% of the sample. According to the germline V gene (reference sequence), CDR1 reads LGHDT and CDR2 reads YNNKEL. From cysteine to phenylalanine, the CDR3 is 13 amino acids long. Just CDR3 DNA is preserved here, 39 bases in frame from base 1. Germline trimming amounts to 1 base on V and 8 bases on J, with 2 as the count of junction bases outside the gene matches.

The rearranged segments are TRBV3-1 (or the pseudogene TRBV3-2) and TRBJ2-1, with 7 central nucleotides matching TRBD2. The material sequenced was blood. This TCR was recovered from a woman aged 50 to 60 in good health. CDR3 loop: CASSQGLADEQFF. The DNA sequence is given as TGTGCCAGCAGCCAAGGACTAGCCGATGAGCAGTTCTTC.